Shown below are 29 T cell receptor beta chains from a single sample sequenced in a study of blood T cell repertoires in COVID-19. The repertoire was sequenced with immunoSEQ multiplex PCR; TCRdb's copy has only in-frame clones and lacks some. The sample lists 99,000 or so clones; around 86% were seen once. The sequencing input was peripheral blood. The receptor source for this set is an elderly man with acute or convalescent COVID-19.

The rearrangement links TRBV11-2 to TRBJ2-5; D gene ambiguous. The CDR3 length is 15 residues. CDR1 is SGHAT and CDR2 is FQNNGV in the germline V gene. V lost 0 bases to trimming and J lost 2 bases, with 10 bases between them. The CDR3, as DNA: TGTGCCAGCAGCTTAGATGATTGGCCACAAGAGACCCAGTACTTC. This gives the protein CASSLDDWPQETQYF.

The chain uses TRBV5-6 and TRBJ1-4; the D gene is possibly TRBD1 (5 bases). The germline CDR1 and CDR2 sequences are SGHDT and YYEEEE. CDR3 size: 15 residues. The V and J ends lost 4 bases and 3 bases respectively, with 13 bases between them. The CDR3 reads CASSHSRVANEKLFF. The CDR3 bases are TGTGCCAGCAGCCATAGCAGGGTAGCTAATGAAAAACTGTTTTTT.

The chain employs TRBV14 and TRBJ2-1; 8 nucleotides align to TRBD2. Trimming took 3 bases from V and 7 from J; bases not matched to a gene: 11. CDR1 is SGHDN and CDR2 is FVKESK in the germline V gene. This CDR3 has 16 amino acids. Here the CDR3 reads CASSHLTGGPGNEQFF. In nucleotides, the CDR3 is TGTGCCAGCAGCCATCTTACGGGAGGGCCGGGGAATGAGCAGTTCTTC.

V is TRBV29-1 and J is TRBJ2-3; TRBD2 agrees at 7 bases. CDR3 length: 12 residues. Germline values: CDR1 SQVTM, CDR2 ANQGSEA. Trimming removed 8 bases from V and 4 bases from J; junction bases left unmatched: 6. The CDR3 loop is CSSGRKADTQYF. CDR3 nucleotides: TGCAGCTCCGGGAGGAAGGCAGATACGCAGTATTTT.

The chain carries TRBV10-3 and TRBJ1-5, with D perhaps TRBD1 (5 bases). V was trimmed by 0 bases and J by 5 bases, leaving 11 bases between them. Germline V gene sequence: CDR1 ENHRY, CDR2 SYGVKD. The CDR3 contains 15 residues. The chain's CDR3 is CAISESWGDDQPQHF. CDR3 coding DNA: TGTGCCATCAGTGAGTCGTGGGGGGACGATCAGCCCCAGCATTTT.

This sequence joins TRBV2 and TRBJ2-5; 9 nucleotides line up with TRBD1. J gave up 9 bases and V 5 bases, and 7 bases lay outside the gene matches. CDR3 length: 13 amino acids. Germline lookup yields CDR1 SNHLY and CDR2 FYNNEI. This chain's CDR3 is CASSLDRGGPQYF. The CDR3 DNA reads TGTGCCAGCAGTTTGGACAGGGGAGGGCCCCAGTACTTC.

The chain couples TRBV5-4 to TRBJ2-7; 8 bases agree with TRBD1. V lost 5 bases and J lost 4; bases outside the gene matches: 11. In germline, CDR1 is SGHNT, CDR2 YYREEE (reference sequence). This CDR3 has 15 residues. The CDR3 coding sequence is TGTGCCAGCAGTGGCGGACAGGGAATTACGTACGAGCAGTACTTC. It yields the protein CASSGGQGITYEQYF.

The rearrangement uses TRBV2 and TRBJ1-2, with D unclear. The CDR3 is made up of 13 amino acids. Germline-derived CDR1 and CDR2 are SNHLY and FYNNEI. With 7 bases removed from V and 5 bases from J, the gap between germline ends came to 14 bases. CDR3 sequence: CASTRLPGYGYTF. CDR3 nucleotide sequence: TGTGCCAGCACCCGACTCCCGGGATATGGCTACACCTTC.

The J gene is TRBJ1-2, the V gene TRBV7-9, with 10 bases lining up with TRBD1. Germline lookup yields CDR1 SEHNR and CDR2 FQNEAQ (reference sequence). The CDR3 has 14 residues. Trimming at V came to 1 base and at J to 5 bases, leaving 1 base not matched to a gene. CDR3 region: CASSLGTGGYGYTF. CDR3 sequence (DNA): TGTGCCAGCAGCTTAGGGACAGGGGGTTATGGCTACACCTTC.

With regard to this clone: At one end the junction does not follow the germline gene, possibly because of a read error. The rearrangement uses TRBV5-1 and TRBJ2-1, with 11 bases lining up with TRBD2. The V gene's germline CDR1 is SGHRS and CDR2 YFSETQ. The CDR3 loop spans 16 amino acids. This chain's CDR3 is CASSLGTSGSSNEQFF. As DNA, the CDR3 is TGCGCCAGCAGCTTAGGGACTAGCGGCTCCTCCAATGAGCAGTTCTTC.

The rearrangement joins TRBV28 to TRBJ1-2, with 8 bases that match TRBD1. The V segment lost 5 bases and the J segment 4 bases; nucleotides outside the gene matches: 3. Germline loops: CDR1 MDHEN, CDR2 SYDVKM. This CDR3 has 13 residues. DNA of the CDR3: TGTGCCAGCAGTCCGGACAGGGTCTATGGCTACACCTTC. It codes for CASSPDRVYGYTF.

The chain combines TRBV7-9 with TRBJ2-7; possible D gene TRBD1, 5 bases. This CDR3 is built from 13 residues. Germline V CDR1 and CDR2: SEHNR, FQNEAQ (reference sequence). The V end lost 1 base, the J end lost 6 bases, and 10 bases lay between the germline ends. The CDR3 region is CASSLVGRAEQYF. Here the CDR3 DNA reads TGTGCCAGCAGCTTAGTGGGCAGGGCCGAGCAGTACTTC.

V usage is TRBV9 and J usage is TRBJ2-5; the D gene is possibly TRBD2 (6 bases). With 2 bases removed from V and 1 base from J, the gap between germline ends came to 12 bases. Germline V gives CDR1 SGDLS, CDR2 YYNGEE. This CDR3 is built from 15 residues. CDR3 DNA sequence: TGTGCCAGCAGCGTGGGTGGAGGGTCCCAAGAGACCCAGTACTTC. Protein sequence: CASSVGGGSQETQYF.

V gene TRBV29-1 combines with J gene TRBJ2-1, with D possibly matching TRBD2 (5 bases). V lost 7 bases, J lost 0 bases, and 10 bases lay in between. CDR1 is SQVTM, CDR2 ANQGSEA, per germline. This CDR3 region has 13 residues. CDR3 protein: CSGAELSYNEQFF. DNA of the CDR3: TGCAGCGGAGCGGAGCTCTCCTACAATGAGCAGTTCTTC.

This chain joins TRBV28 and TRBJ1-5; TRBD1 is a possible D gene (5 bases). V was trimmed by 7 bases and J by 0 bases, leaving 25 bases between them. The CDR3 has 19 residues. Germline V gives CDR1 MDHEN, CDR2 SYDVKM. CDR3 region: CASKPSGMDTRYSNQPQHF. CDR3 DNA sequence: TGTGCCAGCAAACCCTCAGGGATGGACACGCGATATAGCAATCAGCCCCAGCATTTT.

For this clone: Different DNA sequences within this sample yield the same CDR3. In nucleotides, the CDR3 is TGTGCCATCAGTGACTCCGGGACATCGGACGAGCAGTACTTC. Protein sequence: CAISDSGTSDEQYF. The chain employs TRBV10-3 and TRBJ2-7; TRBD1 is a possible D gene (6 bases). V was pared by 3 bases and J by 5 bases, with 14 bases between. Germline V gene data show CDR1 as ENHRY and CDR2 as SYGVKD. The CDR3 is 14 residues long.

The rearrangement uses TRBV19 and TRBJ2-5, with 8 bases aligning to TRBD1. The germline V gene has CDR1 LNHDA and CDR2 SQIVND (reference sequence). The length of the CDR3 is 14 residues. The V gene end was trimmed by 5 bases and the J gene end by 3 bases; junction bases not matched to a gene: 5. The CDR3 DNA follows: TGTGCCAGTAGTGGACAGACAGGGGAAGAGACCCAGTACTTC. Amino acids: CASSGQTGEETQYF.

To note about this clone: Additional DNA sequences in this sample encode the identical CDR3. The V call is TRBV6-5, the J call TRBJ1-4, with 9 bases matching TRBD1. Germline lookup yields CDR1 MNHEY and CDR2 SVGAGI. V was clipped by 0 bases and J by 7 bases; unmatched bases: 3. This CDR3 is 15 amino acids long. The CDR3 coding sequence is TGTGCCAGCAGTTACTCGGGACAGGGCGGTGAAAAACTGTTTTTT. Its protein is CASSYSGQGGEKLFF.

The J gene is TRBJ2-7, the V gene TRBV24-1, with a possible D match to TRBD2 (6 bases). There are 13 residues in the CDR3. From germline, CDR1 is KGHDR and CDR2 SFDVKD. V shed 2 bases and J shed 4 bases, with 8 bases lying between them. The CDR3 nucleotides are TGTGCCACCAGTGATTCAGGGAGGTACGAGCAGTACTTC. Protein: CATSDSGRYEQYF.

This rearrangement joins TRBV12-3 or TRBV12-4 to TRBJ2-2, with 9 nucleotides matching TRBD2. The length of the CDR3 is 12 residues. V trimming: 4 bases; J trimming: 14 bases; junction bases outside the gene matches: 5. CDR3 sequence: CASSYPAGGLFF. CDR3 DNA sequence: TGTGCCAGCAGTTACCCAGCGGGAGGTCTGTTTTTT.

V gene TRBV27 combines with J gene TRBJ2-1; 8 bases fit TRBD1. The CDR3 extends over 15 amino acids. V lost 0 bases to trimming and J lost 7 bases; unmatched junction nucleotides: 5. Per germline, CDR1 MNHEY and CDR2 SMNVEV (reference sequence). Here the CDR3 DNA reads TGTGCCAGCAGTTTATCTCAGGGGGCTGTAAATGAGCAGTTCTTC. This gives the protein CASSLSQGAVNEQFF.

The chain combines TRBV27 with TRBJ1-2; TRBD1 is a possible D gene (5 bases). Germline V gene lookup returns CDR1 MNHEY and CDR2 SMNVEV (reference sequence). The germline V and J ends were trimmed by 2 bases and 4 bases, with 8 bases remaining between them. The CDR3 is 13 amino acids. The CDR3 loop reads CASSLRGGYGYTF. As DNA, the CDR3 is TGTGCCAGCAGTTTACGCGGGGGCTATGGCTACACCTTC.

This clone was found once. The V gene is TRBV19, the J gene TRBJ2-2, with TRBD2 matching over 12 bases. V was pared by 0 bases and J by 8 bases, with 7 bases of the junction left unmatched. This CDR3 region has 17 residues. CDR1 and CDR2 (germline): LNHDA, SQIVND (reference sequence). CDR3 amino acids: CASSIEGQTSGRGELFF. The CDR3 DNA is TGTGCCAGTAGTATAGAGGGCCAGACTAGCGGGAGAGGGGAGCTGTTTTTT. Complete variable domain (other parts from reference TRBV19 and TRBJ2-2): DGGITQSPKYLFRKEGQNVTLSCEQNLNHDAMYWYRQDPGQGLRLIYYSQIVNDFQKGDIAEGYSVSREKKESFPLTVTSAQKNPTAFYLCASSIEGQTSGRGELFFGEGSRLTVL.

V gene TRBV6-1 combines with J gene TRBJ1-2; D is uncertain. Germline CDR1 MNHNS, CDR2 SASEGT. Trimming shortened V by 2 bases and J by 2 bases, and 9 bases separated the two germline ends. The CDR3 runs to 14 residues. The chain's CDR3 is CASSELGWNYGYTF. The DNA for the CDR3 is TGTGCCAGCAGTGAATTGGGCTGGAACTATGGCTACACCTTC.

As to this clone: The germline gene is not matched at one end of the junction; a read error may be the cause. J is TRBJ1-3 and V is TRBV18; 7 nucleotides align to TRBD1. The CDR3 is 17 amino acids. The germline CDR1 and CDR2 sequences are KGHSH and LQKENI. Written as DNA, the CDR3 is TGTGCCAGCTCACCAAACCATTCAGGGGGAGGTGGATACACCATATATTTT. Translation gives CASSPNHSGGGGYTIYF.

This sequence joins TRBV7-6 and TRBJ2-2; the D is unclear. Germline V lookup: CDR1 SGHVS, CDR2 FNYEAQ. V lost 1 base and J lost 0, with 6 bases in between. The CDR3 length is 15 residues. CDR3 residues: CASSLVAANTGELFF. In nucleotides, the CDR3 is TGTGCCAGCAGCTTAGTGGCAGCGAACACCGGGGAGCTGTTTTTT.

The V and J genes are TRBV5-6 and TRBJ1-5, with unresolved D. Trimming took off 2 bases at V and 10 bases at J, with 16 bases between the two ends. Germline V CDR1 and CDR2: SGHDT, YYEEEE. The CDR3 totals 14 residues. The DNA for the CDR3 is TGTGCCAGCAGCTTCTCGGGTCGATATCTCCCCCAGCATTTT. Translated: CASSFSGRYLPQHF.

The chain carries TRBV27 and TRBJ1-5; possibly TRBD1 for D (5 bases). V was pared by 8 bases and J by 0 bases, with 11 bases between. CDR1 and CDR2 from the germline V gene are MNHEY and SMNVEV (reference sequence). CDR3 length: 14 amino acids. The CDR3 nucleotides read TGTGCCAGCGGTCCTAGGGGTAGCAATCAGCCCCAGCATTTT. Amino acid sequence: CASGPRGSNQPQHF.

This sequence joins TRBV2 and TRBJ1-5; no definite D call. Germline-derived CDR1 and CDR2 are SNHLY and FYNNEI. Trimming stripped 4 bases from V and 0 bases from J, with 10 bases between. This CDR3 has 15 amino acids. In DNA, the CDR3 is TGTGCCAGCAGTGGTCAGACACATAGCAATCAGCCCCAGCATTTT. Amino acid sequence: CASSGQTHSNQPQHF.